The next 27 T cell receptor beta chains were all read from a single sample in a study of T cells in Graves' hyperthyroidism and ophthalmopathy. Amplified TCR beta CDR3 regions came from RNA transcripts. The HTBI primer set served for first-round RT-PCR of the TCR CDR3. TCRdb independently ran MiXCR on the multiplex PCR reads; one entry per CDR3 protein. This table holds about 350,000 distinct CDR3 sequences, approximately 13% found once. Material for sequencing was blood. Source of these receptors: a woman aged 25 to 39 with Graves' hyperthyroidism.

This clonotype was recorded many times. V usage is TRBV5-1 and J usage is TRBJ2-1; D may be TRBD2 (6 bases). Trimming shortened V by 5 bases and J by 3 bases, and 18 bases separated the two germline ends. Germline CDR1 SGHRS, CDR2 YFSETQ. The CDR3 runs to 16 residues. CDR3 DNA: TGCGCCAGCAGGGGCCAGAGGGCCGGGGGCTACAATGAGCAGTTCTTC. Translating gives CASRGQRAGGYNEQFF.

J is TRBJ1-2 and V is TRBV28; D is perhaps TRBD1 (6 bases). This CDR3 region has 13 residues. V lost 8 bases and J 4 bases, leaving 14 bases between the germline ends. Germline CDR1 and CDR2: MDHEN and SYDVKM. CDR3 DNA sequence: TGTGCCAGCGTCCAGGGGAGTTTCTATGGCTACACCTTC. Its protein product is CASVQGSFYGYTF.

This chain joins TRBV7-2 and TRBJ2-4, with D tentatively TRBD2 (5 bases). The V gene's germline CDR1 is SGHTA and CDR2 FQGNSA. This CDR3 is built from 14 residues. Trimming stripped 4 bases from V and 4 bases from J, with 11 bases between. The CDR3 is CASSYRRKKNIQYF. The CDR3 DNA sequence: TGTGCCAGCAGCTATAGGAGGAAAAAAAACATTCAGTACTTC.

This clonotype was observed at least ten times. The chain couples TRBV11-1 to TRBJ2-7; no clear D gene. Germline V gives CDR1 SGHAT, CDR2 FQDESV (reference sequence). CDR3 length equals 12 residues. Trimming stripped 1 base from V and 5 bases from J, with 6 bases between. The CDR3: CASSLERNEQYF. The CDR3 DNA is TGTGCCAGCAGCTTAGAGCGAAACGAGCAGTACTTC. The full variable domain, its missing parts supplied by reference TRBV11-1 and TRBJ2-7, is EAEVAQSPRYKITEKSQAVAFWCDPISGHATLYWYRQILGQGPELLVQFQDESVVDDSQLPKDRFSAERLKGVDSTLKIQPAELGDSAMYLCASSLERNEQYFGPGTRLTVT.

The rearrangement joins TRBV20-1 to TRBJ2-1, with D possibly called TRBD1 or TRBD2 (6 bases each). CDR1 and CDR2 from the germline V gene are DFQATT and SNEGSKA (reference sequence). The CDR3 sequence is 14 residues long. The ends were cut back, 3 bases at V and 10 bases at J, with 19 bases in the middle. CDR3 DNA sequence: TGCAGTGCTAGTTTTGGGGGGACACGCTACGAGCAGTTCTTC. Translated: CSASFGGTRYEQFF.

V is TRBV14 and J is TRBJ2-2; the D is unclear. Germline CDR1 reads SGHDN; CDR2 reads FVKESK. CDR3 length: 14 amino acids. Trimming stripped 4 bases from V and 5 bases from J, with 11 bases between. The CDR3 DNA is TGTGCCAGCAGCCGTGTTTTGGTGACCGGGGAGCTGTTTTTT. Residues: CASSRVLVTGELFF.

This chain uses TRBV3-1 with TRBJ2-7; D call uncertain. In germline, CDR1 is LGHDT, CDR2 YNNKEL (reference sequence). V was pared by 3 bases and J by 4 bases, with 7 bases between. CDR3 length: 12 residues. The CDR3 bases are TGTGCCAGCAGCCAGACACCGTACGAGCAGTACTTC. Translating it yields CASSQTPYEQYF.

There are many counts of this clonotype. V is TRBV24-1 and J is TRBJ2-6; D may be TRBD1 (6 bases). Germline CDR1 reads KGHDR; CDR2 reads SFDVKD. V dropped 4 bases and J dropped 0 bases, with 9 bases sitting between them. This CDR3 spans 16 amino acids. The CDR3 spells CATSDTGFSGANVLTF. CDR3 nucleotides: TGTGCCACCAGTGACACAGGGTTCTCTGGGGCCAACGTCCTGACTTTC.

The table lists this clonotype with many counts. V and J are TRBV28 and TRBJ2-1; weak D call: TRBD2 (6 bases). Germline V CDR1 and CDR2: MDHEN, SYDVKM. V was clipped by 3 bases and J by 9 bases, with 18 bases between them. CDR3 size: 15 residues. The CDR3 protein is CASSFAGTGGGEQFF. The CDR3 nucleotides are TGTGCCAGCAGTTTCGCGGGGACTGGCGGCGGTGAGCAGTTCTTC.

This clonotype was seen only a few times. The CDR3 loop reads CASSTRRRGEGSGANVLTF. The CDR3 nucleotides read TGTGCCAGCAGCACTCGTCGGAGGGGAGAGGGCTCTGGGGCCAACGTCCTGACTTTC. The V gene is TRBV7-3, the J gene TRBJ2-6; a possible D gene is TRBD2 (6 bases). This CDR3 has 19 residues. Germline V gene sequence: CDR1 SGHTA, CDR2 FQGTGA. V was trimmed by 5 bases and J by 0 bases, leaving 20 bases between them.

The chain has TRBV29-1 and TRBJ2-2, with D tentatively TRBD2 (5 bases). V was pared by 7 bases and J by 5 bases, with 11 bases between. The CDR3 sequence is 12 residues long. Per germline, CDR1 SQVTM and CDR2 ANQGSEA. CDR3 nucleotides: TGCAGCGCGTCGAGGGCGACCGGGGAGCTGTTTTTT. This codes for CSASRATGELFF.

Many counts were recorded for this clonotype. The V gene is TRBV20-1, the J gene TRBJ2-7; D perhaps matches TRBD1 (6 bases). The germline gives CDR1 DFQATT, CDR2 SNEGSKA (reference sequence). Deletions cut 6 bases from V and 0 bases from J, with 12 bases between. The CDR3 runs to 13 residues. CDR3 DNA: TGCAGTGCCGTGGGGGCGAGCTCCTACGAGCAGTACTTC. Translation: CSAVGASSYEQYF.

The J gene is TRBJ2-7, the V gene TRBV12-5, with TRBD2 matching 11 bases. Germline V gene lookup returns CDR1 LGHNT and CDR2 FRNRAP. CDR3 size: 17 residues. J lost 5 bases, V lost 2 bases, and 11 bases had no gene match. CDR3 DNA sequence: TGTGCTAGTGGTTTGCCACTAGCGGGAGAGTCGGGTCACGAGCAGTACTTC. Protein: CASGLPLAGESGHEQYF.

This clonotype was found many times. The chain links TRBV28 to TRBJ2-4, with 10 bases aligning to TRBD2. CDR1 and CDR2 (germline): MDHEN, SYDVKM. Trimming at V came to 6 bases and at J to 2 bases, leaving 13 bases not matched to a gene. CDR3 size: 18 residues. The CDR3 sequence is CASSSSKAGGGSKNIQYF. The CDR3 DNA sequence: TGTGCCAGCAGCTCGAGCAAAGCGGGAGGGGGGTCCAAAAACATTCAGTACTTC.

The chain couples TRBV20-1 to TRBJ2-3; the D gene is possibly TRBD2 (6 bases). The length of the CDR3 is 15 residues. CDR1 is DFQATT and CDR2 is SNEGSKA in the germline V gene (reference sequence). Trimming shortened V by 5 bases and J by 5 bases, and 20 bases separated the two germline ends. The CDR3 DNA sequence: TGCAGTGCTCGGGACCCAACCTGGGGAGGAGATACGCAGTATTTT. Protein product: CSARDPTWGGDTQYF.

This clonotype was detected only a few times. The genes are TRBV11-2 and TRBJ2-2, with D tentatively TRBD1 (6 bases). The germline V gene has CDR1 SGHAT and CDR2 FQNNGV. The CDR3 runs 15 residues. V was pared by 3 bases and J by 5 bases, with 13 bases between. This CDR3 reads CASSFRGGFTGELFF. The DNA of the CDR3 is TGTGCCAGCAGCTTCCGAGGGGGTTTTACCGGGGAGCTGTTTTTT. The complete variable domain, with remaining parts taken from reference TRBV11-2 and TRBJ2-2, reads EAGVAQSPRYKIIEKRQSVAFWCNPISGHATLYWYQQILGQGPKLLIQFQNNGVVDDSQLPKDRFSAERLKGVDSTLKIQPAKLEDSAVYLCASSFRGGFTGELFFGEGSRLTVL.

On this clonotype itself: A much larger clone lies one base from this, so it may be a read error. The gene calls are TRBV12-3 or TRBV12-4 and TRBJ2-4, with 9 positions matching TRBD1. V lost 4 bases to trimming and J lost 9 bases; unmatched junction nucleotides: 7. The CDR3 runs to 14 residues. The CDR3 loop is CASSSRQGGGIQYF. The CDR3 DNA sequence: TGTGCCAGCAGTTCCCGACAGGGGGGAGGCATTCAGTACTTC.

This clonotype was found many times. This chain links TRBV20-1 with TRBJ2-3, with 11 bases aligning to TRBD2. The CDR3 has 15 residues. The V and J ends lost 6 bases and 4 bases, in that order; junction bases with no gene match: 9. CDR1 is DFQATT, CDR2 SNEGSKA, per germline (reference sequence). The CDR3 here is CSAGETSGVADTQYF. The DNA for the CDR3 is TGCAGTGCCGGGGAGACTAGCGGGGTGGCAGATACGCAGTATTTT.

This clonotype was recorded a few times. CDR3 protein: CSARGQQGVEAFF. Written as DNA, the CDR3 is TGCAGTGCTAGAGGCCAACAGGGGGTTGAAGCTTTCTTT. The genes are TRBV20-1 and TRBJ1-1; 8 bases line up with TRBD1. The length of the CDR3 is 13 residues. V gave up 1 base and J gave up 7 bases; unmatched junction bases: 5. CDR1 and CDR2 from the germline V gene are DFQATT and SNEGSKA (reference sequence).

There are many counts of this clonotype. The chain is built from TRBV28 and TRBJ2-7, with D hard to call. The CDR3 sequence is 15 residues long. Germline V gene data show CDR1 as MDHEN and CDR2 as SYDVKM. The V end was cut by 2 bases, the J end by 3 bases, with 14 bases between. CDR3: CASSLPTLSVYEQYF. CDR3 DNA sequence: TGTGCCAGCAGTTTACCCACTTTGAGCGTCTACGAGCAGTACTTC.

The CDR3 region is CASSPGFTVGFFTGELFF. The CDR3 bases are TGTGCCAGCAGCCCCGGTTTTACCGTAGGGTTTTTCACCGGGGAGCTGTTTTTT. The chain employs TRBV7-2 and TRBJ2-2; D gene unclear. Germline V gene data show CDR1 as SGHTA and CDR2 as FQGNSA. V lost 5 bases to trimming and J lost 4 bases, with 23 bases between them. CDR3 length: 18 residues. Full variable domain (rest looked up from reference TRBV7-2 and TRBJ2-2): GAGVSQSPSNKVTEKGKDVELRCDPISGHTALYWYRQSLGQGLEFLIYFQGNSAPDKSGLPSDRFSAERTGGSVSTLTIQRTQQEDSAVYLCASSPGFTVGFFTGELFFGEGSRLTVL.

As regards this clonotype: A much larger clone lies one base from this, so it may be a read error. The J gene is TRBJ2-3, the V gene TRBV28, with 9 bases lining up with TRBD2. Germline values: CDR1 MDHEN, CDR2 SYDVKM. The V and J ends lost 6 bases and 4 bases, in that order; junction bases with no gene match: 20. The CDR3 is 19 amino acids. CDR3 DNA: TGTGCCAGCAGCACCGTTTGGCTAGCGGGGCGTTGGGACGCAGATACGCAGTATTTT. Protein sequence: CASSTVWLAGRWDADTQYF.

This clonotype was counted a single time. This clone may be a read error of a much larger clone one base away. This chain's CDR3 is CAISDPQETQCF. Here the CDR3 DNA reads TGTGCCATCAGTGACCCCCAAGAGACCCAGTGCTTC. The V call is TRBV10-3, the J call TRBJ2-5; D gene unclear. This CDR3 region has 12 residues. In germline, CDR1 is ENHRY, CDR2 SYGVKD.

Turning to this clonotype: Being one base from a much bigger clone, this may be a read error. The chain joins TRBV14 to TRBJ1-2, with D possibly matching TRBD1 (5 bases). Per the germline V gene, CDR1 is SGHDN and CDR2 is FVKESK. The CDR3 is 14 amino acids. The ends were cut back, 3 bases at V and 8 bases at J, with 16 bases in the middle. CDR3 sequence (DNA): TGTGCCAGCAGCCACCGACGGGGGAGGGGAGGCTACACCTTC. Its protein product is CASSHRRGRGGYTF.

At least ten counts were recorded for this clonotype. The rearrangement joins TRBV6-2 or TRBV6-3 to TRBJ1-5; D perhaps matches TRBD1 (5 bases). Trimming took 2 bases from V and 5 from J, leaving 16 bases between them. Germline-derived CDR1 and CDR2 are MNHEY and SVGEGT. The CDR3 spans 16 residues. CDR3 nucleotides: TGTGCCAGCAGTTACCCCACCGGGACGGGTGATCAGCCCCAGCATTTT. As protein: CASSYPTGTGDQPQHF.

This clonotype was counted many times. The chain employs TRBV28 and TRBJ1-2; 7 nucleotides align to TRBD1. The CDR3 length is 14 residues. V lost 7 bases, J lost 3 bases, and 8 bases stayed unmatched. Germline-derived CDR1 and CDR2 are MDHEN and SYDVKM. CDR3 DNA: TGTGCCAGCATCCAACAGGGGCGCGACTATGGCTACACCTTC. Translation: CASIQQGRDYGYTF.

This clonotype occurred a few times. The J gene is TRBJ2-1, the V gene TRBV6-1; the D is unclear. The V end was cut by 6 bases, the J end by 1 base, with 10 bases between. Germline CDR1 reads MNHNS; CDR2 reads SASEGT. CDR3 length: 14 residues. CDR3 loop: CASSRRESYNEQFF. The CDR3 DNA is TGTGCCAGCAGCCGCAGAGAGTCCTACAATGAGCAGTTCTTC.